The present entry profiles one T cell receptor (beta chain) with its context. Its target is unknown. The data were taken from a study of vaccination and CD4 T cells after COVID-19. The Oncomine TCR Beta short-read assay generated sequence data from the DNA of cultured CD4+ T cells. In this case, cultured CD4+ T cells provided the extracted genomic DNA. TCRdb re-derived calls from the PCR reads in MiXCR, one entry per CDR3 protein. The profile shows about 16,000 distinct CDR3 sequences, about 68% of them singletons. Stated treatment: approximately nine-day PBMC culture with coronavirus spike peptide pools or control peptides (ViraFEST assay). Trimming shortened V by 7 bases and J by 0 bases, and 17 bases separated the two germline ends. This CDR3 has 15 residues. Germline values: CDR1 SGHRS, CDR2 YFSETQ.

The TCR sequence derives from a human donor who received a COVID-19 vaccine. The sample in question was CD4+ T cells from blood, cultured in vitro, obtained after SARS-CoV-2 vaccination. V and J are TRBV5-1 and TRBJ2-7; maybe TRBD1 (6 bases). The CDR3: CASYNRDTNSYEQYF. The CDR3, as DNA: TGCGCCAGCTACAACCGGGACACTAACTCCTACGAGCAGTACTTC.